Listed here is a single T cell receptor (beta chain). A few counts support this clonotype. What this receptor recognizes is not known. No base quality information exists; no much larger clone differs at one position. Library preparation was by RT-PCR. Sequencing was carried out with an Illumina HiSeq 2500. TCRdb reprocessing: public reads trimmed at Q25 with fastp, clones called with MiXCR, in-frame beta chains kept. Rows are combined by CDR3 protein, so each entry shows the most common genes and DNA. Recorded for this sample are hundreds of thousands of distinct CDR3 sequences; less than 8% of them occurred a single time. The ten largest account for approximately 13% of the sample. This sample is drawn from a study of response to subunit inactivated influenza vaccine listed by TCRdb under 2018. Looking at the study overall: To follow how T cells responded to a trivalent subunit inactivated influenza vaccine, the researchers relied on deep quantitative profiling of the T cell receptor repertoire. Points the paper makes about the study in general: According to the authors, only a limited number of new T cells may be recruited by each seasonal influenza vaccination.

The CDR3 covers 15 residues, taking in both the cysteine and the phenylalanine. The retained sequence is limited to the CDR3, 45 bases, with the frame set at the first base. The junction carries 15 bases between V and J, which are trimmed by 0 bases and 9 bases respectively. Based on the germline V gene, the CDR1 and CDR2 sequences are LGHNA and YSLEER. The origin of this receptor is a man between 50 and 75 years old who received an inactivated influenza vaccine. Donor details come from another sample of the same person, matched by shared clones. The sample in question was PBMCs from blood, obtained around 25 months after vaccination. The V and J genes are TRBV4-3 and TRBJ2-1; the D gene assignment is ambiguous. The sequenced DNA is TGCGCCAGCAGCCAAGATCTAGAAGGATACGGTGAGCAGTTCTTC. It translates to CASSQDLEGYGEQFF.